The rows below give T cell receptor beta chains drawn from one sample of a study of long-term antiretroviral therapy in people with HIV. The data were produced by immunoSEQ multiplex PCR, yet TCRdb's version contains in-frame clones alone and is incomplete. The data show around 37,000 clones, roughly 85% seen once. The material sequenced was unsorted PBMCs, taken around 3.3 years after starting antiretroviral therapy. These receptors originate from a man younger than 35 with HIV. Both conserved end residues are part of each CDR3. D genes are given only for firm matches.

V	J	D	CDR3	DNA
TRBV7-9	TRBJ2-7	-	CASSHFRTDGTGEQYF	TGTGCCAGCAGCCATTTTCGGACAGACGGAACGGGCGAGCAGTACTTC
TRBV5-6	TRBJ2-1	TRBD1	CASSFTDRGLHDEQFF	TGTGCCAGCAGCTTTACCGACAGGGGGCTTCACGATGAGCAGTTCTTC
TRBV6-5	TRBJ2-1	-	CASSYSTGNYNEQFF	TGTGCCAGCAGTTACTCAACCGGGAACTACAATGAGCAGTTCTTC
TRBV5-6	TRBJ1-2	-	CASERPGYDYGYTF	TGTGCCAGCGAGAGACCGGGATATGACTATGGCTACACCTTC
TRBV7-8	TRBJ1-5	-	CASSSGGRAGQPQHF	TGTGCCAGCAGCTCTGGAGGCAGGGCTGGGCAGCCCCAGCATTTT
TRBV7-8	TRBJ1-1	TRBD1	CASSLGTGHNTEAFF	TGTGCCAGCAGCTTAGGGACAGGGCACAACACTGAAGCTTTCTTT
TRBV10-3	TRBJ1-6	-	CAISEPGQRNSPLHF	TGTGCCATCAGTGAACCCGGACAGAGGAATTCACCCCTCCACTTT
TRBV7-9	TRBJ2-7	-	CASSFPQAPYEQYF	TGTGCCAGCAGCTTTCCACAGGCCCCCTACGAGCAGTACTTC
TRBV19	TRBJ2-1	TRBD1	CASSMDRGPQDEQFF	TGTGCCAGTAGTATGGACAGGGGACCCCAGGATGAGCAGTTCTTC
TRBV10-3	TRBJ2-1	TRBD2	CATKLTSGNNEQFF	TGTGCCACCAAGCTCACTAGCGGGAACAATGAGCAGTTCTTC
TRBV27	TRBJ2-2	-	CASSLQSGSSTGELFF	TGTGCCAGCAGTTTACAGAGTGGGTCGAGCACCGGGGAGCTGTTTTTT